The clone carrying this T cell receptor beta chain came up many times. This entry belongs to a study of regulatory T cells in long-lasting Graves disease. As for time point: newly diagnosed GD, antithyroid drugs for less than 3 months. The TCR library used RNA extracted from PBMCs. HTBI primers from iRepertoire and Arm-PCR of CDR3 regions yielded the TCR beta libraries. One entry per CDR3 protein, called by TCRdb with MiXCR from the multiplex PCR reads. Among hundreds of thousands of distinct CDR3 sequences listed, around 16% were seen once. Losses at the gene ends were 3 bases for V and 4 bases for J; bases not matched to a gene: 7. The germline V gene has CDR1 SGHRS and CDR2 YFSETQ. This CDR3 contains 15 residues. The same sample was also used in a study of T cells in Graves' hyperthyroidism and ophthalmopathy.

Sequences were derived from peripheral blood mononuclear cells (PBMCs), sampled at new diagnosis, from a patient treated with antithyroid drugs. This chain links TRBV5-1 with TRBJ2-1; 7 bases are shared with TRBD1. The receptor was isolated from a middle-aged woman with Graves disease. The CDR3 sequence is CASSSTGARYNEQFF. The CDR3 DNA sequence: TGCGCCAGCAGCTCCACAGGGGCCAGATACAATGAGCAGTTCTTC.